This TCR beta chain originates from a study of CD8 T cells in ankylosing spondylitis. A remark on this clonotype: Its antigen is not known.

With molecular barcodes, quantitative 5'-RACE was used to make the TCR beta libraries. TCRdb fed the 5' RACE reads into MiXCR, producing one record per CDR3 protein. In the table there are fewer than 750,000 distinct CDR3 sequences, 15% to 20% of which are singletons. Notes on the study in general: Disease-associated clonotypes exhibited CD8+ identity and were relatively infrequent in peripheral blood. Several highly homologous variants formed a TCR beta motif that appeared characteristic of ankylosing spondylitis blood.

This clonotype was sampled from a male donor with ankylosing spondylitis. The material sequenced was blood, either unsorted or a sorted T cell fraction (not recorded which).

CDR3 sequence: CASSELGGETQYF. The CDR3, as DNA: TGTGCCAGCAGTGAATTGGGCGGAGAGACCCAGTACTTC. The chain recombines TRBV25-1 with TRBJ2-5; D call uncertain. Germline CDR1 reads MGHDK; CDR2 reads SYGVNS. V was shortened by 1 base and J by 4 bases, with 7 bases between the two germline ends. The CDR3 runs 13 residues.